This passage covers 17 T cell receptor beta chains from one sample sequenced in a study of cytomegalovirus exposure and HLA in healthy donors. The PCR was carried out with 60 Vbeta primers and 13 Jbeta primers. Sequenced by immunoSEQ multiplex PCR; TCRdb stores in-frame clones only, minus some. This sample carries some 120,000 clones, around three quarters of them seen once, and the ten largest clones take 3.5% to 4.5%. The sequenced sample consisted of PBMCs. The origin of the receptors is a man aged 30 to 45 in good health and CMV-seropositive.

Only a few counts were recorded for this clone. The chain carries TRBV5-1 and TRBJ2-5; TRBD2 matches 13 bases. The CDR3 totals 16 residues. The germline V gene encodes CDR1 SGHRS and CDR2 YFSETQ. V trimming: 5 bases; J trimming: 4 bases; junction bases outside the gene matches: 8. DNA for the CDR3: TGCGCCAGCAGGGAGGCACTAGCGGGAGGGCCAGAGACCCAGTACTTC. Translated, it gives CASREALAGGPETQYF.

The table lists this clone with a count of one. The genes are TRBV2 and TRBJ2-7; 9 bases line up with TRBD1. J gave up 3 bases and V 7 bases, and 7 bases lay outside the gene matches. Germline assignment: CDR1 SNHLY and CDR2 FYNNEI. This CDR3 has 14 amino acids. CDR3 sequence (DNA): TGTGCCAGCACCCCGGGACAGGGTAACTACGAGCAGTACTTC. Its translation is CASTPGQGNYEQYF.

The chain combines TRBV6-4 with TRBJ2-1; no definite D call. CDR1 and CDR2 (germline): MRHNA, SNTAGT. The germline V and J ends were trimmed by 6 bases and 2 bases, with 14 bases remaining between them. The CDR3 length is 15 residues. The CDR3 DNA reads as TGTGCCAGCAGCCCTCGGAGAACCACCTACAATGAGCAGTTCTTC. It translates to CASSPRRTTYNEQFF.

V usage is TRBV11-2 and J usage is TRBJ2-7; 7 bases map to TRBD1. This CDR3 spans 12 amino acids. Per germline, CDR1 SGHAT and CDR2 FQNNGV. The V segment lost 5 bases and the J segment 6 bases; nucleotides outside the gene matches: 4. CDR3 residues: CASSPTGSEQYF. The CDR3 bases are TGTGCCAGCAGCCCGACAGGGAGCGAGCAGTACTTC.

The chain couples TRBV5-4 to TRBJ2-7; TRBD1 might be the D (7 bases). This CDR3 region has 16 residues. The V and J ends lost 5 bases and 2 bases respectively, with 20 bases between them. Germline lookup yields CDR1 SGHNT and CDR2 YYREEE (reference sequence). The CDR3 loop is CASSLKTGRGTYEQYF. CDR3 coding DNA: TGTGCCAGCAGTCTAAAGACAGGGCGCGGGACCTACGAGCAGTACTTC.

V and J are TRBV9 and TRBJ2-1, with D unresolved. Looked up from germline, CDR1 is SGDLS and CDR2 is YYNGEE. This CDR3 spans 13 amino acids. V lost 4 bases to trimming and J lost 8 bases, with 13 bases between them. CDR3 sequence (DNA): TGTGCCAGCAGCCCAGACCTAAGCGATGAGCAGTTCTTC. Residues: CASSPDLSDEQFF. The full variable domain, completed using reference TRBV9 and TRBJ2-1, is DSGVTQTPKHLITATGQRVTLRCSPRSGDLSVYWYQQSLDQGLQFLIQYYNGEERAKGNILERFSAQQFPDLHSELNLSSLELGDSALYFCASSPDLSDEQFFGPGTRLTVL.

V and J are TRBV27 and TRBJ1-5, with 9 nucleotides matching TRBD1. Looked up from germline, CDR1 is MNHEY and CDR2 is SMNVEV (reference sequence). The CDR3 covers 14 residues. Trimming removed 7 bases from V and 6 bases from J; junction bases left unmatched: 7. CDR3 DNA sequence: TGTGCCAGCACACCGACAGGGGGTAGTCAGCCCCAGCATTTT. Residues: CASTPTGGSQPQHF.

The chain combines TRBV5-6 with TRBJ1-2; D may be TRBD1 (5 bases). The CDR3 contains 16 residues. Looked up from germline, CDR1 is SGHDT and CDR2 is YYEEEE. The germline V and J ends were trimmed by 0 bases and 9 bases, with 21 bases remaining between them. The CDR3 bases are TGTGCCAGCAGCTTGGGGTTTGCGGGGGGGGGTCGGAGCTACACCTTC. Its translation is CASSLGFAGGGRSYTF.

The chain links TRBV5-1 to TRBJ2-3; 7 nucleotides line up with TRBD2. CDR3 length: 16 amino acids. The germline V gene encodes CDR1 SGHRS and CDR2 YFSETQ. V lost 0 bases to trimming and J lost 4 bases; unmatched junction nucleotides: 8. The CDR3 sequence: CASSLGLASFSDTQYF. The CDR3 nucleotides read TGCGCCAGCAGCTTGGGACTAGCTTCATTCTCAGATACGCAGTATTTT. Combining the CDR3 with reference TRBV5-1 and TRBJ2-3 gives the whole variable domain KAGVTQTPRYLIKTRGQQVTLSCSPISGHRSVSWYQQTPGQGLQFLFEYFSETQRNKGNFPGRFSGRQFSNSRSEMNVSTLELGDSALYLCASSLGLASFSDTQYFGPGTRLTVL.

The CDR3 DNA follows: TGTGCCACAGCGGGAATCTTGGCCCAAGAGACCCAGTACTTC. Its translation is CATAGILAQETQYF. This chain links TRBV11-1 with TRBJ2-5; TRBD2 matches at 7 bases. Trimming at V came to 10 bases and at J to 1 base, leaving 9 bases not matched to a gene. CDR1 is SGHAT and CDR2 is FQDESV in the germline V gene (reference sequence). The CDR3 sequence is 14 residues long.

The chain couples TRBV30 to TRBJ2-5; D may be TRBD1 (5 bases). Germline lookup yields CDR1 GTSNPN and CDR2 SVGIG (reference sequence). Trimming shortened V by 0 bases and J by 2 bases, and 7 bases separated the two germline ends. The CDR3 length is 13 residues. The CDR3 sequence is CAWSVQAQETQYF. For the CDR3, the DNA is TGTGCCTGGAGTGTACAGGCTCAAGAGACCCAGTACTTC. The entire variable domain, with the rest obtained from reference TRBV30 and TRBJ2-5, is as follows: SQTIHQWPATLVQPVGSPLSLECTVEGTSNPNLYWYRQAAGRGLQLLFYSVGIGQISSEVPQNLSASRPQDRQFILSSKKLLLSDSGFYLCAWSVQAQETQYFGPGTRLLVL.

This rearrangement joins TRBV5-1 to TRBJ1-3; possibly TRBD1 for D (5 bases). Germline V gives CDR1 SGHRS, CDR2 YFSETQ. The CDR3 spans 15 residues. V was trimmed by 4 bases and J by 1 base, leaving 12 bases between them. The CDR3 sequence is CASSVGGKSGNTIYF. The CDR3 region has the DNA TGCGCCAGCAGCGTCGGGGGTAAATCTGGAAACACCATATATTTT.

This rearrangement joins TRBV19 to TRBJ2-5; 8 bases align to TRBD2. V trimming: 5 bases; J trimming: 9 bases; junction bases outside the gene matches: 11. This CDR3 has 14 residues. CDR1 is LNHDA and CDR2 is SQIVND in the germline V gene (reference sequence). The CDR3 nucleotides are TGTGCCAGTAGTCCCTCCGTGGTAGCGGGGTCCCAGTACTTC. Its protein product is CASSPSVVAGSQYF.

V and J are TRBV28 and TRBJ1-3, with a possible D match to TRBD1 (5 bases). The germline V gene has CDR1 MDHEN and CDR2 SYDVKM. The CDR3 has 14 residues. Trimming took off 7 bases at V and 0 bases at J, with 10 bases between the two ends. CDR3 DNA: TGTGCCAGCACCGACAGAATCTCTGGAAACACCATATATTTT. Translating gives CASTDRISGNTIYF.

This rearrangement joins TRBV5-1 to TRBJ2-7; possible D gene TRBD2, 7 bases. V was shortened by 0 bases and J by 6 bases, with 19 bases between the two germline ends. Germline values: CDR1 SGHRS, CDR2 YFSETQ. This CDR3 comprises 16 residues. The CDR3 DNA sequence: TGCGCCAGCAGCTTGGGGTTCGCGGGGGCGTCGGTCGAGCAGTACTTC. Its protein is CASSLGFAGASVEQYF.

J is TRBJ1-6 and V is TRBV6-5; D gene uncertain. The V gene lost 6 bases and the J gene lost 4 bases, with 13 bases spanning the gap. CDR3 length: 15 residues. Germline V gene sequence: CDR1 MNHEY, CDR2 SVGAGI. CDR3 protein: CASRHGILYNSPLHF. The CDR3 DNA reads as TGTGCCAGCAGACACGGGATCCTATATAATTCACCCCTCCACTTT.

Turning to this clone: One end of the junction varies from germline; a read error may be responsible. For the CDR3, the DNA is TGTGCCACCAGCAGAGATCGAGACAGGGGGACCTTAAATTTT. Its translation is CATSRDRDRGTLNF. The V call is TRBV15, the J call TRBJ1-5, with 9 bases matching TRBD1. Germline V lookup: CDR1 LNHNV, CDR2 YYDKDF (reference sequence). The CDR3 consists of 14 residues.